This TCR beta chain originates from a study of cytomegalovirus exposure and HLA in healthy donors. Study-level results: Some highly shared sequence variants likely arose as a pipeline artifact. Per a prior analysis, the majority of TCR beta V segments were productive roughly 87% or roughly 30% of the time. Investigators reported approximately 150 TCR beta chains as tied to cytomegalovirus. Some V segments, TRBV6-2 and TRBV6-3 among them, were indistinguishable and were therefore excluded.

This CDR3 is 15 amino acids long. Trimming left V 3 bases short and J 5 bases short, with 17 bases between. CDR1 is SGHDT and CDR2 is YYEEEE in the germline V gene. The PCR ran on 60 Vbeta and 13 Jbeta primers. The data were produced by immunoSEQ multiplex PCR, yet TCRdb's version contains in-frame clones alone and is incomplete. This sample carries roughly 150,000 clones, almost 80% of them seen once, and the ten largest clones take 0.66%. Worth noting for this clone: The antigen remains unidentified.

This sequence originates from a male donor in good health and CMV-seronegative. The chain uses TRBV5-6 and TRBJ1-2; D is possibly TRBD1 (6 bases). The sequenced sample consisted of PBMCs. DNA for the CDR3: TGTGCCAGCAGCTCCTACGCAGGGGTGGGGTATGGCTACACCTTC. It encodes CASSSYAGVGYGYTF. Based on the CDR3 plus reference TRBV5-6 and TRBJ1-2, the full variable domain is DAGVTQSPTHLIKTRGQQVTLRCSPKSGHDTVSWYQQALGQGPQFIFQYYEEEERQRGNFPDRFSGHQFPNYSSELNVNALLLGDSALYLCASSSYAGVGYGYTFGSGTRLTVV.